The clone carrying this T cell receptor beta chain was counted only a few times. The data belong to a study of blood T cell repertoires in COVID-19. For the study at large: PBMCs, B-cell-depleted T cells, or T cells were the source of the cDNA or gDNA that made up the material.

This CDR3 has 15 amino acids. J gave up 7 bases and V 1 base, and 5 bases lay outside the gene matches. Per the germline V gene, CDR1 is LGHDT and CDR2 is YNNKEL (reference sequence). Under the authors' procedure: Amplification of reference gene primers was used by the study to estimate nucleated cell counts. The method was immunoSEQ multiplex PCR; TCRdb's version includes in-frame clones alone and lacks a portion of them. From that table come the V and J calls and clone size; the DNA was used to work out D and trimming. The sample holds about half a million clones; approximately 86% are singletons and the top ten take approximately 8.3%. Participant ages covered roughly 18 to 89 years across 24 US areas. Cohort 3 donors counted as recovered after two negative PCRs, clearance, or resolved symptoms.

Sequencing was carried out using PBMCs or T cells enriched from blood (not recorded which). This receptor was taken from a woman aged 60-75 years who had recovered from COVID-19. The rearrangement uses TRBV3-1 (or the pseudogene TRBV3-2) and TRBJ2-1; TRBD1 matches at 9 bases. The CDR3 here is CASSQGTGEGNEQFF. CDR3 coding DNA: TGTGCCAGCAGCCAAGGGACAGGGGAGGGTAATGAGCAGTTCTTC.